This T cell receptor beta chain derives from a study of T-cell reconstitution after alpha-beta-depleted transplantation in children (dated by TCRdb to between 2015 and 2016). Background for the entire study: Using TCR repertoire profiling, the study followed T-cell immune reconstitution in a quantitative way in children after TCRalphabeta/CD19-depleted allogeneic hematopoietic cell transplantation.

Results and caveats for the whole study, not just this receptor: The frequencies of hyperexpanded clones fell over the following months, and after one year, T-cell counts and TCRbeta diversity were mostly attributed to newly produced T cells. Apparently early alphabetaT-cell count recovery about two months after transplant reportedly relied on only several hundred rapidly expanded clones derived from non-depleted graft cells. In some patients, the high TCRbeta diversity seen at day 60 was put down to recipient T cells and intrathymic progenitors that had survived conditioning.

Library preparation was by PCR. The run used an Illumina HiSeq 2500. To normalize quantification of the TCRbeta repertoire, the TCR libraries were built with molecular barcoding that relied on unique molecular identifiers. Through fastp at Q25 and MiXCR, TCRdb rebuilt clones from the public reads, retaining in-frame beta chains. Rows merge per CDR3 protein into single entries with the most common DNA and genes. Present in this sample are hundreds of thousands of distinct CDR3 sequences, roughly 13% of which were seen just once. The biggest ten clones account for roughly 0.84% of the sample. As concerns this clonotype: Its antigen is not yet known. Base-call qualities are not available, and no considerably larger clone is one nucleotide away.

The germline V gene supplies CDR1 SNHLY and CDR2 FYNNEI. The CDR3 starts with the cysteine, ends with the phenylalanine, and has 16 residues. The retained sequence is limited to the CDR3, 48 bases, with the frame set at the first base. V trim: 10 bases; J trim: 0 bases; unmatched bases: 8. Taken with the paper, the label for treatment or condition translates to: allogeneic hematopoietic cell transplantation with graft depleted of TCRalphabeta T cells and CD19 B cells. The children who served as transplant recipients had been given grafts of TCRalphabeta/CD19-depleted allogeneic hematopoietic cells. Sequences were derived from PBMCs, sampled before TCRalphabeta/CD19-depleted stem cell transplant. The chain is made from TRBV2 and TRBJ2-1; 11 bases in between match TRBD2. This sequence was found in a girl under 10 years old with congenital amegakaryocytic thrombocytopenia, due to receive a stem cell transplant. The nucleotide sequence is TGTGCCATTAGACTAGCGGGGCTGAGCTCCTACAATGAGCAGTTCTTC. This yields the protein CAIRLAGLSSYNEQFF.